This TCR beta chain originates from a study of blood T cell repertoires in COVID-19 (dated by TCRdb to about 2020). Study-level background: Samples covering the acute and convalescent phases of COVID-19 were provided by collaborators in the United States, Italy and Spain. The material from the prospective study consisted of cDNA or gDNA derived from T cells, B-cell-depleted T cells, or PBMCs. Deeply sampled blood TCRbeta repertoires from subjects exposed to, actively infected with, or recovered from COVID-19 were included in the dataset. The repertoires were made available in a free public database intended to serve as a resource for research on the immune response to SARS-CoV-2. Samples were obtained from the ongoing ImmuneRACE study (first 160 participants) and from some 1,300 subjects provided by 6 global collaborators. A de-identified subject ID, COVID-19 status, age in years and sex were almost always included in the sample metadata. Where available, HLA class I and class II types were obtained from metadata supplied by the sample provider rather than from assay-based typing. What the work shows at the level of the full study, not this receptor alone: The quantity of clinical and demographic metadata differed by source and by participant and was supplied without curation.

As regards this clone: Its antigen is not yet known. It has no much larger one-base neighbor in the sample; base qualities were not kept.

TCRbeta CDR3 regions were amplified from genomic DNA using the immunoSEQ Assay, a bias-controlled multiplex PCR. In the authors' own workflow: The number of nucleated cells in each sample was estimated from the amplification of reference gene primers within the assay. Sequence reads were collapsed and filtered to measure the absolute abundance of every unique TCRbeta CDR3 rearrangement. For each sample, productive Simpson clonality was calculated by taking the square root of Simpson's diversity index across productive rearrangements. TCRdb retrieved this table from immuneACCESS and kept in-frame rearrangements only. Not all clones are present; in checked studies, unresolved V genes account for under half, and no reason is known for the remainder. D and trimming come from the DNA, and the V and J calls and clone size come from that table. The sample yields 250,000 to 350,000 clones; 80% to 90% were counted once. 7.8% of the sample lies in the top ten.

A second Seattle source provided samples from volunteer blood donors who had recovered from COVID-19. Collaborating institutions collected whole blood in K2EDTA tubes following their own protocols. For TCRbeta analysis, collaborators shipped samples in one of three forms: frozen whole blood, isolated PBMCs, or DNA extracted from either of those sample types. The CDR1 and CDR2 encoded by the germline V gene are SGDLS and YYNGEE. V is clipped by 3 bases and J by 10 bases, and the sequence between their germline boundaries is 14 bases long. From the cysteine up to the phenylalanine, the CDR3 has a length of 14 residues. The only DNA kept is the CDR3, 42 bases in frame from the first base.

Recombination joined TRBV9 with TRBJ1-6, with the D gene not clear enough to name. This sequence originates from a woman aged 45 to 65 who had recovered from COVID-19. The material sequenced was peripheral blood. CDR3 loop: CASSAYETLSPLHF. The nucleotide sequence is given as TGTGCCAGCAGCGCCTACGAAACTCTATCACCCCTCCACTTT.